Sequencing of this TCR beta chain was carried out in a study of shared clonotypes between healthy human individuals. The data were produced by immunoSEQ multiplex PCR, yet TCRdb's version contains in-frame clones alone and is incomplete. This table has about 470,000 clones, about 85% appearing once. Germline CDR1 is MDHEN and CDR2 is SYDVKM. The CDR3 has 11 amino acids. V lost 6 bases and J lost 7; bases outside the gene matches: 2. This clone showed up just a few times. Source material: PBMCs. The receptor comes from a woman between 35 and 50 years old in good health. Some clones in this sample may be carry-over from other donors' samples. The chain recombines TRBV28 with TRBJ1-1; the match to TRBD1 covers 7 bases. CDR3 DNA: TGTGCCAGCAGAGACAGGGATGAAGCTTTCTTT. Its translation is CASRDRDEAFF.